Listed below are T cell receptor beta chains from one sample, sequenced in a study of long-term antiretroviral therapy in people with HIV. TCRdb's copy holds only in-frame clones and misses some; the assay was immunoSEQ multiplex PCR. The sample has some 25,000 clones; 70% to 85% are singletons. Sequencing was performed on unsorted PBMCs, taken 0.7 years before starting antiretroviral therapy. These receptors all come from a man aged 30-40 years with HIV. Both conserved end residues are part of each CDR3. D genes are given only for firm matches. A row's size may be missing; if present it is once, few, many or a size class.

D	size	V	J	DNA	CDR3
NA	NA	TRBV5-6	TRBJ1-6	TGTGCCAGCAGCTTGAGCATTTCACCCCTCCACTTT	CASSLSISPLHF
NA	NA	TRBV19	TRBJ2-3	TGTGCCAGTAGTAACCGACCGAGGTTGAGCACAGATACGCAGTATTTT	CASSNRPRLSTDTQYF
NA	NA	TRBV11-2	TRBJ2-2	TGTGCCAGCAGCTTTTCAGGGGCCGGGGAGCTGTTTTTT	CASSFSGAGELFF
TRBD1	NA	TRBV5-1	TRBJ2-7	TGCGCCAGCAGCTTGTGGTTAGTCGGGACAGCTACCCCTCTACCCTACGAGCAGTACTTC	CASSLWLVGTATPLPYEQYF
NA	medium-sized	TRBV9	TRBJ1-5	TGTGCCAGCAGCGTGGACTCAGGCAGCAATCAGCCCCAGCATTTT	CASSVDSGSNQPQHF
NA	NA	TRBV23-1	TRBJ1-5	TGCGCCAGCAGGTTAGGGGCTTACAATCAGCCCCAGCATTTT	CASRLGAYNQPQHF
TRBD2	NA	TRBV5-1	TRBJ2-1	TGCGCCACCTCAGGGTGGGCGGGAGCCGGGAATGAGCAGTTCTTC	CATSGWAGAGNEQFF
TRBD1	NA	TRBV11-1	TRBJ2-3	TGTGCCAGCAGCCAGGACAGGGCCTCAGATACGCAGTATTTT	CASSQDRASDTQYF
NA	NA	TRBV29-1	TRBJ2-1	TGCAGCGTGAAAAACGGGTATAATGAGCAGTTCTTC	CSVKNGYNEQFF
TRBD2	NA	TRBV29-1	TRBJ2-2	TGCAGCGTTGCGAGCGGGAGAAACACCGGGGAGCTGTTTTTT	CSVASGRNTGELFF
NA	NA	TRBV28	TRBJ2-5	TGTGCCAGCAGTTTATGGCGACCCGGTCGGCAAGAGACCCAGTACTTC	CASSLWRPGRQETQYF
TRBD1	NA	TRBV5-6	TRBJ2-1	TGTGCCAGCAGCCGTACGACAGGGTGGAATTACAATGAGCAGTTCTTC	CASSRTTGWNYNEQFF
TRBD2	once	TRBV27	TRBJ2-5	TGTGCCAGCAGTTTTCTAGCGGGGGGGCCGATGGAGACCCAGTACTTC	CASSFLAGGPMETQYF
TRBD2	NA	TRBV28	TRBJ2-3	TGTGCCAGCAGTTTGCCCACCGCCCCTCAAGCGGGGGGTCCCCTGAAGTCCGATACGCAGTATTTT	CASSLPTAPQAGGPLKSDTQYF
NA	NA	TRBV6-1	TRBJ1-2	TGTGCCAGCAGTGAAGCATTGCCAAGGTATGGCTACACCTTC	CASSEALPRYGYTF
TRBD1	NA	TRBV9	TRBJ2-7	TGTGCCAGCAGCGTAGACGCAAGGGGGCTCTACGAGCAGTACTTC	CASSVDARGLYEQYF
TRBD2	once	TRBV18	TRBJ2-1	TGTGCCAGCTCACCAACTCGCGTCGGGACTAGCGCCTACAATGAGCAGTTCTTC	CASSPTRVGTSAYNEQFF